This TCR beta chain emerged from a study of Graves' ophthalmopathy and Graves' hyperthyroidism. This clonotype occurred many times. The antigen is undetermined. Using RNA transcripts, the TCR beta CDR3 regions were amplified. HTBI primers were employed in first-round RT-PCR, then a second-round multiplex PCR followed. TCRdb reanalysed the multiplex PCR reads using MiXCR and keeps one entry per CDR3 protein. Of about 400,000 distinct CDR3 sequences in the sample, approximately 20% were seen once. Whole-study findings and limits: The model reached approximately 67% sensitivity and about 72% specificity for predicting ophthalmopathy progression. With about 88% sensitivity and around 80% specificity, a 13-signature model separated ophthalmopathy from stable hyperthyroidism.

This CDR3 has 12 amino acids. CDR1 is GTSNPN and CDR2 is SVGIG in the germline V gene (reference sequence). V lost 5 bases and J lost 3, with 11 bases in between. Other autoimmune diseases, uncontrolled infections, pregnancy or lactation led to the exclusion of patients. Clinical symptoms, serum thyroxine, TRAb, thyroid ultrasound and orbital computed tomography formed the basis of diagnosis. This receptor was obtained from a young woman with Graves' ophthalmopathy. The V gene is TRBV30, the J gene TRBJ2-7; D gene ambiguous. Sample: peripheral blood. CDR3 amino acids: CAWEDENYEQYF. The CDR3 DNA reads TGTGCCTGGGAAGACGAAAACTACGAGCAGTACTTC.